Listed here are 17 T cell receptor beta chains from one sample, sequenced in a study of naive and memory T cell subsets. Study-wide results and caveats: Naive repertoires, especially CD8, held a few larger clonotypes, possibly memory cells re-expressing CD45RA.

Both TRBC1 and TRBC2 were covered by a beta constant-region primer of two equimolar oligonucleotides. The ligated cDNA underwent four PCR rounds using SP2 and nested alpha and beta constant-region primers. TCRdb redid the calling of the UMI-ligation and nested PCR reads with MiXCR, one entry per CDR3 protein. This sample has 85,000 to 130,000 distinct CDR3 sequences, with roughly 14% found just once. Their antigens are not known. Sample: naive CD8+ T cells from blood. These TCRs come from a human donor in good health.

The chain couples TRBV29-1 to TRBJ2-7; 10 positions agree with TRBD1. The CDR3 length is 16 residues. J lost 4 bases, V lost 6 bases, and 15 bases had no gene match. Germline V gives CDR1 SQVTM, CDR2 ANQGSEA. The CDR3 here is CSVADPDRGLTYEQYF. Written as DNA, the CDR3 is TGCAGCGTCGCCGATCCAGACAGGGGGCTAACATACGAGCAGTACTTC.

Ten or more counts support this clonotype. CDR3 in DNA: TGCGCCAGCGGCAAGCGGGAGTCAGATACGCAGTATTTT. Its translation: CASGKRESDTQYF. The rearrangement links TRBV4-3 to TRBJ2-3; the match to TRBD2 covers 8 bases. V was pared by 8 bases and J by 4 bases, with 5 bases of the junction left unmatched. The germline CDR1 and CDR2 sequences are LGHNA and YSLEER. This CDR3 contains 13 residues.

The J gene is TRBJ2-7, the V gene TRBV6-1, with D perhaps matching TRBD2 (6 bases). This CDR3 contains 13 residues. Germline V gene data show CDR1 as MNHNS and CDR2 as SASEGT. Trimming took off 6 bases at V and 0 bases at J, with 9 bases between the two ends. The CDR3 loop reads CASRVRDSYEQYF. The CDR3 bases are TGTGCCAGCAGGGTGCGGGACTCCTACGAGCAGTACTTC.

Many counts were recorded for this clonotype. The chain has TRBV29-1 and TRBJ2-1, with 10 bases aligning to TRBD2. The V and J ends lost 8 bases and 4 bases, in that order; junction bases with no gene match: 5. The CDR3 totals 13 residues. Germline V lookup: CDR1 SQVTM, CDR2 ANQGSEA. CDR3: CSSGTSVYNEQFF. CDR3 nucleotide sequence: TGCAGCTCGGGGACTAGCGTTTACAATGAGCAGTTCTTC.

This clonotype appeared a few times. The chain couples TRBV7-8 to TRBJ2-1; D remains unclear. The ends were cut back, 4 bases at V and 2 bases at J, with 12 bases in the middle. The CDR3 is 15 amino acids. Germline V CDR1 and CDR2: SGHVS, FQNEAQ. The CDR3 DNA sequence: TGTGCCAGCAGCTCGTTAGCACTTGCCTACAATGAGCAGTTCTTC. As protein: CASSSLALAYNEQFF.

J is TRBJ1-5 and V is TRBV19; no clear D gene. Between the trimmed V and J ends, which lost 1 base and 5 bases, there was a span of 12 bases. The CDR3 spans 15 residues. Germline lookup yields CDR1 LNHDA and CDR2 SQIVND (reference sequence). The CDR3 region is CASSIGDANHQPQHF. CDR3 sequence (DNA): TGTGCCAGTAGTATAGGAGATGCTAACCATCAGCCCCAGCATTTT. The full variable domain, completed using reference TRBV19 and TRBJ1-5, is DGGITQSPKYLFRKEGQNVTLSCEQNLNHDAMYWYRQDPGQGLRLIYYSQIVNDFQKGDIAEGYSVSREKKESFPLTVTSAQKNPTAFYLCASSIGDANHQPQHFGDGTRLSIL.

This clonotype occurred many times. The V call is TRBV5-1, the J call TRBJ1-1; maybe TRBD1 (6 bases). In germline, CDR1 is SGHRS, CDR2 YFSETQ. CDR3 size: 14 residues. V lost 3 bases, J lost 0 bases, and 9 bases lay in between. CDR3 loop: CASSWDTMNTEAFF. The CDR3 nucleotides read TGCGCCAGCAGCTGGGACACAATGAACACTGAAGCTTTCTTT. Complete variable domain (other parts from reference TRBV5-1 and TRBJ1-1): KAGVTQTPRYLIKTRGQQVTLSCSPISGHRSVSWYQQTPGQGLQFLFEYFSETQRNKGNFPGRFSGRQFSNSRSEMNVSTLELGDSALYLCASSWDTMNTEAFFGQGTRLTVV.

The chain recombines TRBV5-6 with TRBJ1-2, with D uncertain. This CDR3 contains 14 residues. CDR1 SGHDT and CDR2 YYEEEE come from the germline V gene. V lost 0 bases, J lost 4 bases, and 10 bases lay in between. The CDR3 DNA is TGTGCCAGCAGCTTGGGTCAGGCGATCTATGGCTACACCTTC. Translation: CASSLGQAIYGYTF.

This clonotype showed up many times. The V gene is TRBV29-1, the J gene TRBJ2-6; unclear D gene. V was shortened by 7 bases and J by 0 bases, with 10 bases between the two germline ends. Germline CDR1 and CDR2: SQVTM and ANQGSEA. The CDR3 spans 14 residues. CDR3 nucleotide sequence: TGCAGCGCGGACCTCAGCTCTGGGGCCAACGTCCTGACTTTC. It encodes CSADLSSGANVLTF.

In this sample, this clonotype turned up a few times. The chain employs TRBV29-1 and TRBJ1-3; the D gene is possibly TRBD1 (5 bases). Trimming took 7 bases from V and 5 from J, leaving 15 bases between them. The CDR3 has 13 residues. CDR1 is SQVTM, CDR2 ANQGSEA, per germline. CDR3 loop: CSARDGTRNTIYF. The DNA of the CDR3 is TGCAGCGCCCGGGACGGCACGAGAAACACCATATATTTT.

The V gene is TRBV7-6, the J gene TRBJ2-7, with 7 bases fitting TRBD2. The CDR3 covers 16 residues. Germline V CDR1 and CDR2: SGHVS, FNYEAQ. The ends lost 5 bases at V and 1 base at J; junction bases unmatched: 11. For the CDR3, the DNA is TGTGCCAGCAGCCCCGGCCCCCTAGCGGCTTCCTACGAGCAGTACTTC. It encodes CASSPGPLAASYEQYF.

This clonotype was counted a few times. The chain employs TRBV28 and TRBJ2-7, with TRBD1 as a possible D gene (6 bases). Germline V gene data show CDR1 as MDHEN and CDR2 as SYDVKM. Trimming took 5 bases from V and 3 from J, leaving 8 bases between them. The CDR3 consists of 12 residues. This CDR3 is CASSVQGYEQYF. As DNA, the CDR3 is TGTGCCAGCAGTGTACAGGGCTACGAGCAGTACTTC.

The genes are TRBV24-1 and TRBJ2-3; the match to TRBD1 covers 8 bases. The CDR3 runs to 15 residues. With V trimmed by 9 bases and J by 2 bases, 9 bases remained unmatched. Germline CDR1 KGHDR, CDR2 SFDVKD. CDR3 DNA: TGTGCCACCTCCGGGACAGGAGGTTTCACAGATACGCAGTATTTT. This translates into CATSGTGGFTDTQYF.

The V gene is TRBV27, the J gene TRBJ1-1, with unresolved D. The CDR3 has 13 amino acids. Trimming removed 11 bases at V and 6 bases at J, with 19 bases between. Germline assignment: CDR1 MNHEY and CDR2 SMNVEV (reference sequence). The CDR3 region is CASKARDRAEAFF. The CDR3 DNA reads as TGTGCCTCAAAAGCCCGGGATAGGGCTGAAGCTTTCTTT.

In its sample, this clonotype was seen many times. The J gene is TRBJ1-5, the V gene TRBV7-9, with D possibly TRBD1 on 5 matching bases. From germline, CDR1 is SEHNR and CDR2 FQNEAQ (reference sequence). Trimming took off 4 bases at V and 2 bases at J, with 12 bases between the two ends. The CDR3 is made up of 15 amino acids. CDR3 amino acids: CASSSGLNRNQPQHF. The DNA of the CDR3 is TGTGCCAGCAGCTCGGGACTCAATCGCAATCAGCCCCAGCATTTT.

The table lists this clonotype with many counts. The chain employs TRBV19 and TRBJ1-5, with TRBD1 matching over 8 bases. V gave up 8 bases and J gave up 4 bases; unmatched junction bases: 4. CDR1 and CDR2 from the germline V gene are LNHDA and SQIVND (reference sequence). This CDR3 has 13 amino acids. The DNA for the CDR3 is TGTGCCAGTCAGGACAGGGCGAATCAGCCCCAGCATTTT. Its translation: CASQDRANQPQHF.

The chain carries TRBV2 and TRBJ2-7; no clear D. The CDR3 sequence is 14 residues long. Germline values: CDR1 SNHLY, CDR2 FYNNEI. Trimming removed 1 base at V and 0 bases at J, with 7 bases between. The chain's CDR3 is CASSEGLSSYEQYF. The CDR3 bases are TGTGCCAGCAGTGAAGGTCTAAGCTCCTACGAGCAGTACTTC. The variable domain in full, completed from reference TRBV2 and TRBJ2-7, reads EPEVTQTPSHQVTQMGQEVILRCVPISNHLYFYWYRQILGQKVEFLVSFYNNEISEKSEIFDDQFSVERPDGSNFTLKIRSTKLEDSAMYFCASSEGLSSYEQYFGPGTRLTVT.